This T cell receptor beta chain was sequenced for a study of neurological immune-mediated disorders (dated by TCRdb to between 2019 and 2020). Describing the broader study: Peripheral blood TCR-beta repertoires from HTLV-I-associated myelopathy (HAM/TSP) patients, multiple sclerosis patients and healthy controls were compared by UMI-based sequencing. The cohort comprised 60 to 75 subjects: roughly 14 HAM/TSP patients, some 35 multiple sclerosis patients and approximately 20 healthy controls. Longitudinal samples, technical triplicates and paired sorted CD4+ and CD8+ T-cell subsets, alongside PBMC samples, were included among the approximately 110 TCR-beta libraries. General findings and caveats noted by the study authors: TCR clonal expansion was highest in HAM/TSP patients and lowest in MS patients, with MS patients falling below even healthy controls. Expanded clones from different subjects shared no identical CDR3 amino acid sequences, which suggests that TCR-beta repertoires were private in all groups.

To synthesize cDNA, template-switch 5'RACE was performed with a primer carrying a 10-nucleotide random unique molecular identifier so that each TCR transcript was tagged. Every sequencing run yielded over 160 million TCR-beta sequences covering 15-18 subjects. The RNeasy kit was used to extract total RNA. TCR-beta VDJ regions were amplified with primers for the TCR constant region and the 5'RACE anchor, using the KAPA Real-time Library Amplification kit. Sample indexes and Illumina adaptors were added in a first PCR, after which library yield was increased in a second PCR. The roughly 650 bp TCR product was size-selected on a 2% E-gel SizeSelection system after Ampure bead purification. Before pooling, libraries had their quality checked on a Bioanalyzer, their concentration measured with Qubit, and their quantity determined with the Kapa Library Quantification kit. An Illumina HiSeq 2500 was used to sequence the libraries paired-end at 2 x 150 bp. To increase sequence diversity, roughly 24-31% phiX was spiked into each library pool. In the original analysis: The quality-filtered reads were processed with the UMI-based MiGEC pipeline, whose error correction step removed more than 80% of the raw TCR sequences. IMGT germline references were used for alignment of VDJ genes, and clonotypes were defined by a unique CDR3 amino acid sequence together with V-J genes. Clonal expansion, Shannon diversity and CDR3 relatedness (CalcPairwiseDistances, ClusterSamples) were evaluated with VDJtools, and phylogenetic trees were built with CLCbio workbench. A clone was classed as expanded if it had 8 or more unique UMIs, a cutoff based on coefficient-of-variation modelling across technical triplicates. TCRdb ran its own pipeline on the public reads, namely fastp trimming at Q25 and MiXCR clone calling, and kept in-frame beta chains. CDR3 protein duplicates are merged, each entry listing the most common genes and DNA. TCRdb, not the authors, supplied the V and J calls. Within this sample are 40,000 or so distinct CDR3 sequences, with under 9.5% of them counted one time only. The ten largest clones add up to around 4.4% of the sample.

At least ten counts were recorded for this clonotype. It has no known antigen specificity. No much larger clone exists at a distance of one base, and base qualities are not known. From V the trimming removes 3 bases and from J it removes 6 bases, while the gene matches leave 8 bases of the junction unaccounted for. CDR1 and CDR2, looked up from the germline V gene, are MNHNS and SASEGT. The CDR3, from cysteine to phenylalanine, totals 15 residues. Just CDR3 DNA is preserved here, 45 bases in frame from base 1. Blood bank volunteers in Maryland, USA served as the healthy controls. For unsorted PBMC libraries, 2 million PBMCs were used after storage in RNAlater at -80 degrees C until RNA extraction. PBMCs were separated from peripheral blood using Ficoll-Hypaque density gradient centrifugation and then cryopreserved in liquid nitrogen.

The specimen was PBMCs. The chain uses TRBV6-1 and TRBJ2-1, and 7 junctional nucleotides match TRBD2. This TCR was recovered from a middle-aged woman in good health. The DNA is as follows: TGTGCCAGCAGTGAGAGTACTAGCGATTTCAATGAGCAGTTCTTC. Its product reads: CASSESTSDFNEQFF.